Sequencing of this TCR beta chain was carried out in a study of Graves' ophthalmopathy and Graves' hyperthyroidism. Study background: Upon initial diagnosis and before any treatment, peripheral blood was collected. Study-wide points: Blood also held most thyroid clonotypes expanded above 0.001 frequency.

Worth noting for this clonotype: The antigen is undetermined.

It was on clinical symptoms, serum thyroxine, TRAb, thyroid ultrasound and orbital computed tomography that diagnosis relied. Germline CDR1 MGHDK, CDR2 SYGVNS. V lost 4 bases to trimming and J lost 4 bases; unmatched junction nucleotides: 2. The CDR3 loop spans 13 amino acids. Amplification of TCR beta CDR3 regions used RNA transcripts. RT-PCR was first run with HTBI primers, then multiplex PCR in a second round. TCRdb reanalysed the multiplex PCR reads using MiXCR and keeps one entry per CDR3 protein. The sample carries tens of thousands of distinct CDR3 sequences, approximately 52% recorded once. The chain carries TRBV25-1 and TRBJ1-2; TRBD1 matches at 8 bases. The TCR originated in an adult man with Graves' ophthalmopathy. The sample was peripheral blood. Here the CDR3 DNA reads TGTGCCAGCAGTGGAACAGGGGGCTATGGCTACACCTTC. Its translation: CASSGTGGYGYTF.